This is a list of T cell receptor beta chains from one sample in a study of blood T cell repertoires in COVID-19. Data came from immunoSEQ multiplex PCR; TCRdb stores just in-frame clones and leaves some out. The sample records about 120,000 clones, roughly 76% being singletons. Source material: peripheral blood. These receptors were obtained from a human donor in a cohort sampled during active COVID-19. The CDR3 runs from the conserved cysteine through the conserved F or W. D genes are given only for firm matches. A clone size is listed for some rows: how often the clone was seen (once, few, many), or a class if it is expanded.

J gene,D gene,V gene,clone size,CDR3 DNA,CDR3 protein
TRBJ2-7,.,TRBV28,.,TGTGCCAGCACCCCGGGTCGATCTTACGAGCAGTACTTC,CASTPGRSYEQYF
TRBJ1-2,TRBD1,TRBV27,.,TGTGCCAGCAAACCGGGACAGGTGTTTTTTGGCTACACCTTC,CASKPGQVFFGYTF
TRBJ2-6,TRBD1,TRBV19,.,TGTGCCAGTAGTATTGCGGCCGGGACAGGGGACTCTGGGGCCAACGTCCTGACTTTC,CASSIAAGTGDSGANVLTF
TRBJ1-1,TRBD1,TRBV5-1,.,TGCGCCACCGGGACAGGGGACTCCACTGAAGCTTTCTTT,CATGTGDSTEAFF
TRBJ2-2,.,TRBV10-3,once,TGTGCCATCAGTGAGATTAGGTTGGAGGGTAACACCGGGGAGCTGTTTTTT,CAISEIRLEGNTGELFF
TRBJ1-1,.,TRBV29-1,.,TGCAGCGTTGAAAACGGTGTGAACACTGAAGCTTTCTTT,CSVENGVNTEAFF
TRBJ1-1,TRBD1,TRBV12-3/TRBV12-4,.,TGTGCCAGCAGTTTGGACAGGCGACAAGCTTTCTTT,CASSLDRRQAFF
TRBJ1-3,.,TRBV19,.,TGTGCCAGTAGTATTGGCAGGGCCTCTGGAAACACCATATATTTT,CASSIGRASGNTIYF
TRBJ2-3,TRBD2,TRBV4-3,few,TGCGCCAGCAGCCAGAGGCCCCTTGGACTAGCGGGAGACCCAGATACGCAGTATTTT,CASSQRPLGLAGDPDTQYF
TRBJ2-2,TRBD2,TRBV19,.,TGTGCCAGTACCGGGACTAGCGGGAGGCCCAACACCGGGGAGCTGTTTTTT,CASTGTSGRPNTGELFF
TRBJ2-3,.,TRBV4-1,.,TGCGCCAGCAGCCGTCTCGGCACAGATACGCAGTATTTT,CASSRLGTDTQYF
TRBJ1-5,TRBD1,TRBV5-5,.,TGTGCCAGCGGACAGGAGTTAAGCAATCAGCCCCAGCATTTT,CASGQELSNQPQHF
TRBJ1-5,.,TRBV19,many,TGTGCCAGTAGTATGTTTTATAGTGGTCAGCCCCAGCATTTT,CASSMFYSGQPQHF
TRBJ1-4,TRBD1,TRBV7-2,once,TGTGCCAGCAGCTTAGACAGGGGGCACGAAAAACTGTTTTTT,CASSLDRGHEKLFF
TRBJ1-1,TRBD1,TRBV7-6,.,TGTGCCAGCAGCTTAGCGGGACAGCCGAACACTGAAGCTTTCTTT,CASSLAGQPNTEAFF
TRBJ2-7,TRBD2,TRBV29-1,.,TGCAGCGTTGGCAACTACTTAGGGACTAGCCTCTACGAGCAGTACTTC,CSVGNYLGTSLYEQYF
TRBJ1-2,.,TRBV28,.,TGTGCCAGCAGTTCACAGGGAAACTATGGCTACACCTTC,CASSSQGNYGYTF
TRBJ2-7,.,TRBV5-4,.,TGTGCCAGCAGCCGTGACAACTCCTACGAGCAGTACTTC,CASSRDNSYEQYF
TRBJ2-3,TRBD2,TRBV7-2,once,TGTGCCAGCAGAGTAGCGGGGGCCCTCATGCAGTATTTT,CASRVAGALMQYF
TRBJ1-1,.,TRBV7-2,.,TGTGCCAGCAGCTTTAGGAGGACGGCGAACACTGAAGCTTTCTTT,CASSFRRTANTEAFF
TRBJ2-2,TRBD1,TRBV9,.,TGTGCCAGCAGCCTTCGCCGGGACAGGGGGGAGGACACCGGGGAGCTGTTTTTT,CASSLRRDRGEDTGELFF
TRBJ2-7,TRBD1,TRBV6-2/TRBV6-3,.,TGTGCCAGCAGTTACCCCATGACAGGGGGATTCTACGAGCAGTACTTC,CASSYPMTGGFYEQYF
TRBJ2-5,TRBD1,TRBV5-1,.,TGCGCCAGCAGCTTGGGCCCTGGGACAGCCGGACAAGAGACCCAGTACTTC,CASSLGPGTAGQETQYF
TRBJ2-3,TRBD2,TRBV7-9,.,TGTGCCAGCAGCCACGGGGCTAGCGGGAGGGTTGGGCAGTATTTT,CASSHGASGRVGQYF
TRBJ2-7,.,TRBV6-2/TRBV6-3,.,TGTGCCAGCAGTTACTCGGGGACACCGCTGCTCTACTTC,CASSYSGTPLLYF
TRBJ1-6,.,TRBV5-4,.,TGTGCCAGCAGCCTCGGACAGTGGAATAATTCACCCCTCCACTTT,CASSLGQWNNSPLHF
TRBJ1-3,.,TRBV21-1,.,TGTGCCAGCAGCAAAGCCGACTTGTTATCTGGAAACACCATATATTTT,CASSKADLLSGNTIYF
TRBJ2-1,TRBD1,TRBV7-3,.,TGTGCCAGCAGCTTAATTGGTGGACAGGAGTTGGACAATGAGCAGTTCTTC,CASSLIGGQELDNEQFF
TRBJ1-3,.,TRBV6-5,once,TGTGCCAGCAGTTACGACAGGAGCTCTGGAAACACCATATATTTT,CASSYDRSSGNTIYF
TRBJ2-7,.,TRBV28,.,TGTGCCAGCAGTTTATGGGGGCTAAACTACGAGCAGTACTTC,CASSLWGLNYEQYF
TRBJ2-2,TRBD2,TRBV9,.,TGTGCCAGCAGCGTGAGCGGGAGGGCCCACGTCACCGGGGAGCTGTTTTTT,CASSVSGRAHVTGELFF
TRBJ1-1,TRBD1,TRBV28,.,TGTGCCAGCAGTAACAGGGGGCCCAACACTGAAGCTTTCTTT,CASSNRGPNTEAFF
TRBJ2-3,.,TRBV24-1,.,TGTGCCACCAGTGGGGGGGGCACAGATACGCAGTATTTT,CATSGGGTDTQYF
TRBJ2-1,TRBD2,TRBV2,.,TGTGCCATCCGGACTAGCGGGGGGCCCGGATACAATGAGCAGTTCTTC,CAIRTSGGPGYNEQFF
TRBJ1-5,TRBD1,TRBV27,.,TGTGCCAGCAGGCCGGGACAGGGATGGGGTGGCAATCAGCCCCAGCATTTT,CASRPGQGWGGNQPQHF
TRBJ2-5,TRBD2,TRBV5-4,.,TGTGCCAGCAGCCATGGGGAGGGAGCGGGGGTAGGGCAAGAGACCCAGTACTTC,CASSHGEGAGVGQETQYF
TRBJ1-2,TRBD1,TRBV27,.,TGTGCCAGCGGCTCCCGGGACAGGGGTCCCCTTGGATATGGCTACACCTTC,CASGSRDRGPLGYGYTF
TRBJ1-5,TRBD1,TRBV10-3,many,TGTGCCATCAGCCCGGGCCAGGGGGCGATTCAGCCCCAGCATTTT,CAISPGQGAIQPQHF
TRBJ2-1,TRBD2,TRBV7-2,.,TGTGCCAGCAGCTTAGTAGCGGGTATCAATGAGCAGTTCTTC,CASSLVAGINEQFF
TRBJ1-2,TRBD1,TRBV28,.,TGTGCCAGCAGTTCCGGGACAGCTGCTAACTATGGCTACACCTTC,CASSSGTAANYGYTF
TRBJ1-2,TRBD1,TRBV6-1,few,TGTGCCAGCAGTGACACAGGGGCATCTGGCTACACCTTC,CASSDTGASGYTF
TRBJ2-5,TRBD1,TRBV28,.,TGTGCCAGCAGCCCTACAGGGGGCAATCAGCGGACCCAGTACTTC,CASSPTGGNQRTQYF
TRBJ2-3,TRBD2,TRBV11-3,.,TGTGCCAGCAGCAGAGATAGCGGGACAATAGATACGCAGTATTTT,CASSRDSGTIDTQYF
TRBJ2-1,TRBD2,TRBV6-2/TRBV6-3,once,TGTGCCAGCAGTTGGGCTAGCGGGTACAATGAGCAGTTCTTC,CASSWASGYNEQFF
TRBJ1-2,TRBD1,TRBV2,.,TGTGCCAGCAGTGATAACAGGGGGCCGGATGGCTACACCTTC,CASSDNRGPDGYTF
TRBJ2-5,.,TRBV4-3,.,TGCGCCAGCAGCCAAGACTCCGCGGGGTCAGGAACCCAGTACTTC,CASSQDSAGSGTQYF
TRBJ1-1,.,TRBV7-9,.,TGTGCCAGCAGCTTATCACAAGACACTGAAGCTTTCTTT,CASSLSQDTEAFF
TRBJ2-2,.,TRBV10-3,.,TGTGCCATCAGGGCGGGAAGCGCCGGGGAGCTGTTTTTT,CAIRAGSAGELFF
TRBJ1-2,TRBD1,TRBV7-9,.,TGTGCCAGCAGCCCGACAGGGGGTCTCATTAACTATGGCTACACCTTC,CASSPTGGLINYGYTF
TRBJ2-7,.,TRBV28,few,TGTGCCAGCAGTTCTCGGGGCTACGAGCAGTACTTC,CASSSRGYEQYF
TRBJ2-7,TRBD2,TRBV11-3,.,TGTGCCAGCAGCTTAGTAGCGGGGGTAGGCGAGCAGTACTTC,CASSLVAGVGEQYF
TRBJ1-2,TRBD1,TRBV5-5,once,TGTGCCAGCAGCTTGCAGGGGGCCATCAACTATGGCTACACCTTC,CASSLQGAINYGYTF
TRBJ2-5,.,TRBV7-2,.,TGTGCCAGCAGCTCCGCAGGGGCGGGTGAGACCCAGTACTTC,CASSSAGAGETQYF
TRBJ2-7,TRBD2,TRBV2,many,TGTGCCAGCAGTAAAGGGACTATGCACGAGCAGTACTTC,CASSKGTMHEQYF
TRBJ1-1,.,TRBV28,.,TGTGCCAGCATAAGCTGGTTGAACACTGAAGCTTTCTTT,CASISWLNTEAFF
TRBJ1-2,.,TRBV13,few,TGTGCCAGCAGCCGAAAGAGGACAGTTAGTGACTATGGCTACACCTTC,CASSRKRTVSDYGYTF
TRBJ2-5,TRBD2,TRBV7-9,few,TGTGCCAGCAGCGGAGGGGCGGGAGGGTCCCAAGAGACCCAGTACTTC,CASSGGAGGSQETQYF
TRBJ2-1,TRBD2,TRBV5-1,.,TGCGCCAGCAGCTCGGGGACTAGCAGGGGGTACAATGAGCAGTTCTTC,CASSSGTSRGYNEQFF
TRBJ2-7,.,TRBV11-2,.,TGTGCCAGCAGCTTAGCTTTTCTTGGGCTAGCTGAGGAGCAGTACTTC,CASSLAFLGLAEEQYF